This T cell receptor beta chain stems from a study of blood T cell repertoires in COVID-19. Sequenced by immunoSEQ multiplex PCR; TCRdb stores in-frame clones only, minus some. The table lists hundreds of thousands of clones, around nine tenths of them singletons, with around 1.5% in the top ten. The sequence derives from a woman aged 18-29 years who had been exposed to COVID-19. Sample: PBMCs or T cells enriched from blood (not recorded which).

CDR3 residues: CASSPGLAAYNEQFF. The CDR3 region has the DNA TGTGCCAGCAGCCCGGGACTAGCAGCATACAATGAGCAGTTCTTC. The chain uses TRBV14 and TRBJ2-1, with 9 bases matching TRBD2. J was trimmed by 4 bases and V by 4 bases; bases with no gene match: 5. The CDR3 has 15 residues. CDR1 is SGHDN and CDR2 is FVKESK in the germline V gene.